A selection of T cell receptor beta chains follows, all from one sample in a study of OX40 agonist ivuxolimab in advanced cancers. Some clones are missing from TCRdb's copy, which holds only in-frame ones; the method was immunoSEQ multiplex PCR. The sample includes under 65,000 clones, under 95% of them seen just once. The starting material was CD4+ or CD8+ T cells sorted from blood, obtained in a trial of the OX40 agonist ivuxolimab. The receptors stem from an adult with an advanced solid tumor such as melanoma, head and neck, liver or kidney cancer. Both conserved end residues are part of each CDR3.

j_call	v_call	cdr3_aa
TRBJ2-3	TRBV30	CAWTRTSGRQDTQYF
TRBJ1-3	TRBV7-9	CASRQGSGNTIYF
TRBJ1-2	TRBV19	CASSIPPIRGTNYGYTF
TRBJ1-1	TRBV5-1	CASSFGGTGNTEAFF
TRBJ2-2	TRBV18	CASSPPTGGNTGELFF
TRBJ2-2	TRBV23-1	CASSQADRGNTGELFF
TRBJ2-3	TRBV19	CASSIEQGGDTQYF
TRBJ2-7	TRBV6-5	CASSYSGLGYEQYF
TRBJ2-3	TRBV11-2	CASSPRLAGNTDTQYF
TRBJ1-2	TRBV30	CAWDLGGGIYGYTF
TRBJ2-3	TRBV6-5	CASSHGTEDTQYF
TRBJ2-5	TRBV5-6	CASSRAGGETQYF
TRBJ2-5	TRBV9	CASSVGGTGVKTQYF
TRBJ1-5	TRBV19	CASSRRDRVNQPQHF
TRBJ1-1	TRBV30	CAWSVAGFEAFF
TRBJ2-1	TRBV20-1	CSANPYNEQFF
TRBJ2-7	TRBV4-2	CASSQDRYEQYF
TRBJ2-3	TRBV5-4	CASSLGGTRDTQYF
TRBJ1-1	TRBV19	CASSIRETNTEAFF
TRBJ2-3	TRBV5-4	CASSSETGLARTDTQYF